These 8 T cell receptor beta chains were sequenced from one sample in a study of T cell clonotyping in hematopoietic cell transplantation. Specified time point: recipient sample about 28 days before transplant, after cytoreduction. Sequencing used immunoSEQ multiplex PCR; TCRdb keeps in-frame clones, though not all of them. The data contain about 21,000 clones, 90% of them seen just once; the ten biggest clones take up 3.5% to 4%. Material: peripheral blood mononuclear cells, obtained before stem cell transplant. Receptors originate from a man aged 18 to 35 with biphenotypic leukemia. Some clones in this sample may be carry-over from other donors' samples.

This sequence joins TRBV13 and TRBJ1-2; D remains unclear. Germline assignment: CDR1 PRHDT and CDR2 FYEKMQ (reference sequence). Trimming took off 5 bases at V and 6 bases at J, with 19 bases between the two ends. The CDR3 totals 15 residues. The CDR3 sequence: CASSPPWEGYHGYTF. The CDR3 bases are TGTGCCAGCAGCCCGCCCTGGGAAGGGTATCATGGCTACACCTTC.

The chain joins TRBV23-1 to TRBJ1-4, with 9 bases fitting TRBD1. TRBV23-1 is placed among ORFs of uncertain function. The CDR3 totals 17 residues. Trimming at V came to 2 bases and at J to 7 bases, leaving 11 bases not matched to a gene. The chain's CDR3 is CASSQPQGTGRGEKLFF. CDR3 sequence (DNA): TGCGCCAGCAGTCAACCGCAGGGGACAGGGCGGGGTGAAAAACTGTTTTTT.

The chain carries TRBV4-1 and TRBJ2-1; D remains ambiguous. V was shortened by 0 bases and J by 1 base, with 4 bases between the two germline ends. Germline CDR1 reads MGHRA; CDR2 reads YSYEKL. The CDR3 consists of 14 residues. CDR3 in amino acids: CASSQEVSYNEQFF. CDR3 nucleotide sequence: TGCGCCAGCAGCCAAGAGGTTTCCTACAATGAGCAGTTCTTC.

V usage is TRBV19 and J usage is TRBJ2-3, with D hard to call. The CDR3 is made up of 13 amino acids. The V end was cut by 7 bases, the J end by 3 bases, with 11 bases between. Germline CDR1 LNHDA, CDR2 SQIVND (reference sequence). The CDR3, as DNA: TGTGCCAGTATCCTAGAAGGGACAGATACGCAGTATTTT. This encodes CASILEGTDTQYF.

The V gene is TRBV6-4, the J gene TRBJ2-3; tentative D call: TRBD2 (5 bases). V gave up 0 bases and J gave up 0 bases, with 7 bases separating them. This CDR3 has 15 residues. The germline gives CDR1 MRHNA, CDR2 SNTAGT. The CDR3 DNA follows: TGTGCCAGCAGTGACTCGAAGCGGAGCACAGATACGCAGTATTTT. Translated, it gives CASSDSKRSTDTQYF.

The CDR3 loop is CASSFPQTFSGNTIYF. The CDR3, as DNA: TGTGCCAGCAGTTTCCCACAGACCTTCTCTGGAAACACCATATATTTT. V and J are TRBV28 and TRBJ1-3; D is undetermined. Germline assignment: CDR1 MDHEN and CDR2 SYDVKM. The CDR3 has 16 amino acids. The V gene lost 3 bases and the J gene lost 0 bases, with 12 bases spanning the gap. The full variable domain, rest sourced from reference TRBV28 and TRBJ1-3, is DVKVTQSSRYLVKRTGEKVFLECVQDMDHENMFWYRQDPGLGLRLIYFSYDVKMKEKGDIPEGYSVSREKKERFSLILESASTNQTSMYLCASSFPQTFSGNTIYFGEGSWLTVV.

The chain has TRBV6-4 and TRBJ1-1; weak D call: TRBD1 (6 bases). The V end lost 5 bases, the J end lost 4 bases, and 11 bases lay between the germline ends. Germline CDR1 MRHNA, CDR2 SNTAGT. The CDR3 contains 13 residues. The CDR3 region has the DNA TGTGCCAGCAGTCCACAGGGAGGCACTGAAGCTTTCTTT. Encoded protein: CASSPQGGTEAFF.

This clone showed up just once. This chain joins TRBV19 and TRBJ1-5, with D unresolved. V lost 5 bases and J lost 0, with 8 bases in between. This CDR3 contains 14 residues. Germline CDR1 is LNHDA and CDR2 is SQIVND (reference sequence). CDR3: CASSLWDSNQPQHF. The CDR3, as DNA: TGTGCCAGTAGTCTATGGGATAGCAATCAGCCCCAGCATTTT.